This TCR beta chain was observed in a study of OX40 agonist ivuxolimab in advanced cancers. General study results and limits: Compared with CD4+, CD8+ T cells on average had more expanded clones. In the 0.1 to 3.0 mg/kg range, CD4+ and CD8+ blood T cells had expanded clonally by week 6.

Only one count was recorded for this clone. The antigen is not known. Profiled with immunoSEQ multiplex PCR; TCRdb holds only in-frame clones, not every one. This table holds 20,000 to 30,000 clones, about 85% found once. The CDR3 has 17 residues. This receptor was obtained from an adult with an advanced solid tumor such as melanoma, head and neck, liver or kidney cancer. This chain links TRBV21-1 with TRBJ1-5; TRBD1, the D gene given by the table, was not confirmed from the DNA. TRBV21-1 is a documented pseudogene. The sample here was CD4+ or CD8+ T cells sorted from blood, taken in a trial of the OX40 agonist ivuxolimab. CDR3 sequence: CASSPRRETGNNQPQHF. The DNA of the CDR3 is TGTGCCAGCAGCCCACGACGGGAGACAGGGAACAATCAGCCCCAGCATTTT.